The entry below describes one TCR beta chain. The data were taken from a study of blood T cell repertoires in COVID-19. CDR3 length: 15 amino acids. Looked up from germline, CDR1 is MGHRA and CDR2 is YSYEKL. Trimming removed 5 bases at V and 0 bases at J, with 13 bases between. Repertoires were generated with immunoSEQ multiplex PCR, while TCRdb's copy carries only in-frame clones and drops some. The sample has over 150,000 clones; more than 65% are singletons. This chain links TRBV4-1 with TRBJ1-1, with D possibly being TRBD1 (6 bases). Sequencing was carried out using PBMCs or T cells enriched from blood (not recorded which). The source is a man aged 35-49 years who had recovered from COVID-19. Here the CDR3 reads CASSFMDRLNTEAFF. The DNA of the CDR3 is TGCGCCAGCAGCTTTATGGACAGATTGAACACTGAAGCTTTCTTT.